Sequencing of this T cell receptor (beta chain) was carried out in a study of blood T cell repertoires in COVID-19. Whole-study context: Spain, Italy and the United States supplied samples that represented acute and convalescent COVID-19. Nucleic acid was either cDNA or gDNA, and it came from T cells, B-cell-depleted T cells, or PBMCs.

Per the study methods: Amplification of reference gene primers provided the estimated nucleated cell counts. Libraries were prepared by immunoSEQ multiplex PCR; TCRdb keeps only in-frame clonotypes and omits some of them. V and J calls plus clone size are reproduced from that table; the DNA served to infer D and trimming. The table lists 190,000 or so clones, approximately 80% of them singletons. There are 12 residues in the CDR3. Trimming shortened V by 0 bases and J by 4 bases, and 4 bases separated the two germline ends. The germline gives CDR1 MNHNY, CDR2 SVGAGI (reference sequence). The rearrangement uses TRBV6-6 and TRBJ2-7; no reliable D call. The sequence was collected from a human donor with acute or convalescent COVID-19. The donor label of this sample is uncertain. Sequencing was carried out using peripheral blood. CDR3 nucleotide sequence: TGTGCCAGCAGTTACTCGCGATACGAGCAGTACTTC. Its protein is CASSYSRYEQYF.